This TCR beta chain appears in the sequencing data of a study of OX40 agonist ivuxolimab in advanced cancers. Context from the whole study: Ivuxolimab was an agonistic, fully human IgG2 monoclonal antibody directed against OX40 (CD134), a costimulatory receptor. In the dose-escalation cohort, about four fifths of patients were male, and the mean age was around 60 years with a range of roughly 23 to 79. Peripheral TCRbeta sequencing aimed to test whether ivuxolimab altered TCR sequence diversity and caused clonal T-cell expansion. Intravenous ivuxolimab was administered to patients every 2 weeks at six dose levels: 0.01, 0.1, 0.3, 1.5, 3 and 10 mg/kg. Prior anti-PD-1, anti-PD-L1 or anti-CTLA-4 therapy was permitted, and checkpoint inhibitors had been received by around 40% of dose-escalation patients. Of the roughly 50 dose-escalation patients, hepatocellular carcinoma was present in about 20, melanoma in around 15, renal cell carcinoma in 9 and head and neck cancer in 9. The paper reports the monotherapy dose-escalation portion (N of about 54 patients) of the phase I ivuxolimab trial. Partial responses occurred in three dose-escalation patients, of whom one had hepatocellular carcinoma and two had cutaneous melanoma.

Turning to this clone: Which antigen it targets is not known. It has no much larger one-base neighbor in the sample; base qualities were not kept.

The investigation overall reported the following: In partial responders in the 0.1-3.0 mg/kg groups, normalized peripheral clonal expansion was found to be among the lowest, especially among CD8+ T cells. Low levels of normalized T-cell clonal expansion were also seen in some patients who did not respond. After ivuxolimab, CD8+ T cells had more expanded clones than CD4+ T cells on average. Antigen specificity was not determined for the clonally expanded peripheral T cells. Clonal expansion of both CD4+ and CD8+ blood T cells was observed from baseline to week 6 at doses 0.1 to 3.0 mg/kg.

Patients with a history of autoimmune disease or receiving systemic immunosuppression were excluded from the trial. In every dose cohort, peripheral blood was drawn for TCR sequencing at baseline, cycle 4 day 1, and cycle 7 day 1. Samples came from an open-label, multicenter, first-in-human phase I dose-escalation trial of ivuxolimab. Adults with locally advanced or metastatic melanoma, renal cell, hepatocellular, or head and neck squamous cell carcinoma were enrolled in the trial. Before TCR sequencing, CD4+ T cells and CD8+ T cells from peripheral blood were sorted into separate populations. The cysteine opens and the phenylalanine closes a CDR3 of 14 amino acids. Only CDR3 DNA is held: 42 bases, read in frame from base 1. CDR1 and CDR2 are read off the germline V gene (reference sequence) as MNHEY and SMNVEV. Here V drops 5 bases and J drops 5 bases, and the junction holds 6 bases not matched to any gene.

Genomic DNA was isolated from the sorted cells so that the TCRbeta CDR3 region could be sequenced. The immunoSEQ Assay was used for sequencing of TCRbeta CDR3 regions. The clones in this table, taken by TCRdb from immuneACCESS, are in-frame only. Not every clone is retained; where verified, under half of the shortfall comes from an unresolved V gene, and the cause of the rest is unknown. Counted in this sample were around 18,000 clones; about 90% of them appeared once. Clones ranked in the top ten supply 30% to 35% of the sample. The input for sequencing was CD4+ or CD8+ T cells sorted from blood, taken in a trial of the OX40 agonist ivuxolimab. The sequence derives from an adult with an advanced solid tumor such as melanoma, head and neck, liver or kidney cancer. The V and J genes are TRBV27 and TRBJ1-2; 9 junctional bases match TRBD1. In nucleotide form, the sequence is TGTGCCAGCAGTACCGGACAGGGGAAATATGGCTACACCTTC. Translation gives CASSTGQGKYGYTF.